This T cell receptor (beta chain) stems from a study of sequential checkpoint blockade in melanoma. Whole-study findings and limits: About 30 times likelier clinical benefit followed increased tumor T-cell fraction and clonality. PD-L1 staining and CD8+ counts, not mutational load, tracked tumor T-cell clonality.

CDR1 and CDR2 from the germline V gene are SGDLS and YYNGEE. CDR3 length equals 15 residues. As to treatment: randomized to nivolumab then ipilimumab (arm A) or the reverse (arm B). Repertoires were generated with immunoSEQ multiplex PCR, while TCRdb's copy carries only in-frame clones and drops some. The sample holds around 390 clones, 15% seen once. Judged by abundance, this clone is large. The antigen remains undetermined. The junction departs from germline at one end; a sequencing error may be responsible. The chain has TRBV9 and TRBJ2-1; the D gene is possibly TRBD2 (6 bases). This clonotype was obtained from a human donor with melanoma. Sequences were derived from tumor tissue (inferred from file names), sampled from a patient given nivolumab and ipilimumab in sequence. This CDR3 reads CASSIGVSGYHEQFF. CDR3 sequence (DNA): TGTGCCAGCAGTATAGGCGTTAGCGGCTACCATGAGCAGTTCTTC.